These 30 T cell receptor beta chains originate from one sample sequenced in a study of OX40 agonist ivuxolimab in advanced cancers. The repertoire was sequenced with immunoSEQ multiplex PCR; TCRdb's copy has only in-frame clones and lacks some. The sample has about 82,000 clones; roughly 85% are singletons. The sample consisted of CD4+ or CD8+ T cells sorted from blood, taken in a trial of the OX40 agonist ivuxolimab. Every receptor here comes from an adult with an advanced solid tumor such as melanoma, head and neck, liver or kidney cancer.

The genes are TRBV11-2 and TRBJ2-5; a weak D match, TRBD2 (6 bases). Germline V gene data show CDR1 as SGHAT and CDR2 as FQNNGV. CDR3 length: 12 amino acids. The V gene lost 10 bases and the J gene lost 4 bases, with 13 bases spanning the gap. In nucleotides, the CDR3 is TGTGCCACCCGACGGGAGTCAGAGACCCAGTACTTC. Its protein product is CATRRESETQYF.

This chain links TRBV6-5 with TRBJ1-4; the D gene is possibly TRBD1 (6 bases). Trimming removed 10 bases from V and 4 bases from J, with 13 bases in between. The CDR3 contains 13 residues. Germline CDR1 MNHEY, CDR2 SVGAGI. CDR3 nucleotide sequence: TGTGCCACCAGACAGGCCCTTAATGAAAAACTGTTTTTT. Amino acids: CATRQALNEKLFF.

The J gene is TRBJ2-1, the V gene TRBV7-2; tentative D call: TRBD1 (5 bases). This CDR3 has 14 amino acids. Trimming stripped 6 bases from V and 9 bases from J, with 18 bases between. CDR1 is SGHTA and CDR2 is FQGNSA in the germline V gene. Here the CDR3 reads CASSAGIVGSEQFF. The CDR3 nucleotides are TGTGCCAGCAGTGCAGGGATAGTGGGAAGTGAGCAGTTCTTC.

This chain uses TRBV7-2 with TRBJ1-5; no firm D call. CDR3 length: 15 residues. Between the trimmed V and J ends, which lost 2 bases and 2 bases, there was a span of 10 bases. Looked up from germline, CDR1 is SGHTA and CDR2 is FQGNSA. The CDR3 DNA reads TGTGCCAGCAGCTTATCCGAGGGTGGCAATCAGCCCCAGCATTTT. Protein: CASSLSEGGNQPQHF.

This chain links TRBV7-2 with TRBJ2-2, with D possibly TRBD2 on 6 matching bases. V gave up 2 bases and J gave up 4 bases, with 11 bases separating them. CDR3 length equals 15 residues. Looked up from germline, CDR1 is SGHTA and CDR2 is FQGNSA. The CDR3 nucleotides read TGTGCCAGCAGCTTAAAAGGCGGGGCCACCGGGGAGCTGTTTTTT. Residues: CASSLKGGATGELFF.

The chain is built from TRBV29-1 and TRBJ1-6; the D gene is possibly TRBD1 (5 bases). Germline CDR1 and CDR2: SQVTM and ANQGSEA. V was cut by 5 bases and J by 10 bases, with 21 bases left in between. The CDR3 runs to 15 residues. CDR3 protein: CSVRVGREDRSPLHF. The DNA of the CDR3 is TGCAGCGTTAGAGTGGGCAGGGAGGATCGATCACCCCTCCACTTT.

The chain combines TRBV14 with TRBJ2-6, with 8 bases that match TRBD1. Germline CDR1 reads SGHDN; CDR2 reads FVKESK. Losses at the gene ends were 5 bases for V and 2 bases for J; bases not matched to a gene: 5. This CDR3 spans 16 amino acids. Written as DNA, the CDR3 is TGTGCCAGCAGCTCCTGGACAGGGCCTGGGGCCAACGTCCTGACTTTC. Protein sequence: CASSSWTGPGANVLTF.

The rearrangement joins TRBV19 to TRBJ1-4, with TRBD1 as a possible D gene (6 bases). The germline V gene encodes CDR1 LNHDA and CDR2 SQIVND (reference sequence). V lost 5 bases, J lost 4 bases, and 8 bases lay in between. CDR3 size: 13 residues. The CDR3 loop reads CASSVDSNEKLFF. The CDR3 nucleotides read TGTGCCAGTAGTGTGGACAGTAATGAAAAACTGTTTTTT.

This rearrangement joins TRBV28 to TRBJ2-5, with TRBD1 matching 7 bases. The CDR3 covers 14 residues. The germline V gene encodes CDR1 MDHEN and CDR2 SYDVKM. V dropped 4 bases and J dropped 5; count of bases not matched to a gene: 7. The CDR3 region is CASSSGTVEETQYF. The CDR3 DNA sequence: TGTGCCAGCAGTTCCGGGACAGTTGAGGAGACCCAGTACTTC.

This clone was seen a few times. The chain recombines TRBV19 with TRBJ1-6, with D perhaps TRBD1 (6 bases). CDR1 is LNHDA, CDR2 SQIVND, per germline (reference sequence). The CDR3 length is 16 residues. V was pared by 4 bases and J by 9 bases, with 19 bases between. CDR3 sequence reads: CASSSRDPEGGSPLHF. DNA of the CDR3: TGTGCCAGTAGTAGTAGAGACCCCGAAGGGGGTTCACCCCTCCACTTT.

The chain carries TRBV2 and TRBJ1-1; the match to TRBD1 covers 7 bases. The CDR3 totals 14 residues. The V gene's germline CDR1 is SNHLY and CDR2 FYNNEI. The trim removed 0 bases at V and 2 bases at J, leaving 0 bases unmatched. The CDR3 coding sequence is TGTGCCAGCAGTGAAGCAGGGGGCAACACTGAAGCTTTCTTT. Its translation: CASSEAGGNTEAFF. Full variable domain (remainder filled in from reference TRBV2 and TRBJ1-1): EPEVTQTPSHQVTQMGQEVILRCVPISNHLYFYWYRQILGQKVEFLVSFYNNEISEKSEIFDDQFSVERPDGSNFTLKIRSTKLEDSAMYFCASSEAGGNTEAFFGQGTRLTVV.

This chain joins TRBV4-1 and TRBJ1-4; D might be TRBD1 (5 bases). The CDR3 contains 16 residues. The V gene's germline CDR1 is MGHRA and CDR2 YSYEKL. Trimming left V 0 bases short and J 4 bases short, with 12 bases between. For the CDR3, the DNA is TGCGCCAGCAGCCAAGATGTGGGACTGCATAATGAAAAACTGTTTTTT. As protein: CASSQDVGLHNEKLFF.

The chain is built from TRBV7-7 and TRBJ2-5; D might be TRBD1 or TRBD2, each matching 5 bases. This CDR3 contains 15 residues. The V gene's germline CDR1 is SSHAT and CDR2 FNYEAQ (reference sequence). V shed 5 bases and J shed 5 bases, with 18 bases lying between them. The CDR3 DNA sequence: TGTGCCAGCAGCCCAGCCTCGGGACCCTCGGAGACCCAGTACTTC. Its protein is CASSPASGPSETQYF.

The chain couples TRBV27 to TRBJ2-1, with D uncertain. This CDR3 is built from 13 residues. Trimming took off 5 bases at V and 2 bases at J, with 7 bases between the two ends. Germline lookup yields CDR1 MNHEY and CDR2 SMNVEV (reference sequence). CDR3 sequence reads: CASSPQPYNEQFF. DNA for the CDR3: TGTGCCAGCAGTCCCCAGCCCTACAATGAGCAGTTCTTC.

This clone was detected only a few times. The V call is TRBV6-5, the J call TRBJ1-4; D gene uncertain. The CDR3 runs to 14 residues. Deletions cut 6 bases from V and 4 bases from J, with 12 bases between. CDR1 is MNHEY, CDR2 SVGAGI, per germline. This CDR3 is CASSSRRGNEKLFF. In nucleotides, the CDR3 is TGTGCCAGCAGCTCCCGCCGGGGTAATGAAAAACTGTTTTTT.

The chain employs TRBV7-2 and TRBJ2-5, with unresolved D. Per germline, CDR1 SGHTA and CDR2 FQGNSA. V dropped 6 bases and J dropped 2 bases, with 4 bases sitting between them. This CDR3 comprises 11 residues. The CDR3 region has the DNA TGTGCCAGCAGGGAACAAGAGACCCAGTACTTC. It encodes CASREQETQYF.

This clone was seen a single time. The chain employs TRBV12-5 and TRBJ2-2; perhaps D is TRBD1 or TRBD2 (6 bases each). Between the trimmed V and J ends, which lost 1 base and 4 bases, there was a span of 16 bases. Germline V CDR1 and CDR2: LGHNT, FRNRAP. The CDR3 has 17 amino acids. The CDR3 sequence is CASGLGIGGLATGELFF. CDR3 sequence (DNA): TGTGCTAGTGGTTTGGGGATAGGGGGGCTGGCCACCGGGGAGCTGTTTTTT. Variable domain in full (rest from reference TRBV12-5 and TRBJ2-2): DARVTQTPRHKVTEMGQEVTMRCQPILGHNTVFWYRQTMMQGLELLAYFRNRAPLDDSGMPKDRFSAEMPDATLATLKIQPSEPRDSAVYFCASGLGIGGLATGELFFGEGSRLTVL.

This chain joins TRBV19 and TRBJ1-5, with D unclear. The CDR3 is made up of 13 amino acids. Germline CDR1 LNHDA, CDR2 SQIVND (reference sequence). V was shortened by 6 bases and J by 5 bases, with 11 bases between the two germline ends. Here the CDR3 DNA reads TGTGCCAGTAGGAGACAAGCTTATCAGCCCCAGCATTTT. Translation: CASRRQAYQPQHF.

The gene calls are TRBV19 and TRBJ1-2; TRBD1 might be the D (5 bases). The germline V gene has CDR1 LNHDA and CDR2 SQIVND (reference sequence). Trimming took off 5 bases at V and 6 bases at J, with 16 bases between the two ends. The CDR3 loop spans 14 amino acids. The DNA for the CDR3 is TGTGCCAGTAGTCCGGGACCGCGGAGGGATGGCTACACCTTC. Translation gives CASSPGPRRDGYTF.

The gene calls are TRBV15 and TRBJ1-2; perhaps TRBD1 as D (6 bases). The CDR3 has 13 residues. Germline-derived CDR1 and CDR2 are LNHNV and YYDKDF (reference sequence). V lost 0 bases and J 8 bases, leaving 10 bases between the germline ends. This CDR3 is CATSRDRTDGYTF. DNA for the CDR3: TGTGCCACCAGCAGAGATAGGACAGACGGCTACACCTTC.

The chain has TRBV19 and TRBJ1-3; weak D call: TRBD1 (5 bases). Trimming took off 10 bases at V and 0 bases at J, with 16 bases between the two ends. Germline lookup yields CDR1 LNHDA and CDR2 SQIVND (reference sequence). This CDR3 comprises 15 residues. The CDR3 DNA follows: TGTGCCACAAGGGACGGAACAAACTCTGGAAACACCATATATTTT. Protein: CATRDGTNSGNTIYF. Based on the CDR3 plus reference TRBV19 and TRBJ1-3, the full variable domain is DGGITQSPKYLFRKEGQNVTLSCEQNLNHDAMYWYRQDPGQGLRLIYYSQIVNDFQKGDIAEGYSVSREKKESFPLTVTSAQKNPTAFYLCATRDGTNSGNTIYFGEGSWLTVV.

This clone has more than one count but fewer than ten. The chain has TRBV19 and TRBJ1-4; a weak D match, TRBD1 (5 bases). CDR1 and CDR2 from the germline V gene are LNHDA and SQIVND (reference sequence). This CDR3 comprises 13 residues. V lost 6 bases and J lost 6, with 11 bases in between. CDR3 in DNA: TGTGCCAGTAGGATACCAGGGTATGAAAAACTGTTTTTT. Its protein product is CASRIPGYEKLFF.

The rearrangement uses TRBV6-1 and TRBJ1-1; 8 bases line up with TRBD1. V lost 2 bases to trimming and J lost 6 bases; unmatched junction nucleotides: 14. The germline V gene has CDR1 MNHNS and CDR2 SASEGT. The CDR3 contains 17 residues. The CDR3: CASSELSGTGSNAEAFF. The CDR3 DNA reads TGTGCCAGCAGTGAATTATCCGGGACAGGCTCGAATGCTGAAGCTTTCTTT.

In its sample, this clone was seen once. The J gene is TRBJ1-2, the V gene TRBV28, with D perhaps matching TRBD1 (5 bases). The CDR3 is 13 amino acids. The V and J ends lost 6 bases and 8 bases respectively, with 16 bases between them. The germline CDR1 and CDR2 sequences are MDHEN and SYDVKM. The CDR3 here is CASSTLGVGGYTF. DNA for the CDR3: TGTGCCAGCAGCACCCTAGGGGTGGGCGGCTACACCTTC.

The genes are TRBV7-3 and TRBJ2-1, with D possibly being TRBD2 (6 bases). CDR1 and CDR2 from the germline V gene are SGHTA and FQGTGA. The V end lost 4 bases, the J end lost 5 bases, and 18 bases lay between the germline ends. CDR3 length equals 16 residues. The CDR3 here is CASSSAGTPNNNEQFF. CDR3 nucleotide sequence: TGTGCCAGCAGCTCCGCCGGGACTCCTAACAACAATGAGCAGTTCTTC.

J is TRBJ1-1 and V is TRBV13, with a weak D call TRBD1 (5 bases). Per the germline V gene, CDR1 is PRHDT and CDR2 is FYEKMQ (reference sequence). The CDR3 consists of 14 residues. Deletions cut 3 bases from V and 1 base from J, with 9 bases between. The CDR3 reads CASSFRRGNTEAFF. The CDR3, as DNA: TGTGCCAGCAGCTTCAGGAGGGGGAACACTGAAGCTTTCTTT.

Only a few counts were recorded for this clone. This chain joins TRBV10-3 and TRBJ1-4; D unclear. The CDR3 covers 12 residues. With 0 bases removed from V and 5 bases from J, the gap between germline ends came to 1 base. In germline, CDR1 is ENHRY, CDR2 SYGVKD. The CDR3 DNA reads TGTGCCATCAGTGAGTCGAATGAAAAACTGTTTTTT. The encoded protein is CAISESNEKLFF.

The gene calls are TRBV30 and TRBJ2-7; 8 nucleotides align to TRBD1. From germline, CDR1 is GTSNPN and CDR2 SVGIG (reference sequence). This CDR3 contains 14 residues. V gave up 3 bases and J gave up 0 bases; unmatched junction bases: 4. CDR3 in DNA: TGTGCCTGGAGACGGGACAGGTTCTCCTACGAGCAGTACTTC. Protein product: CAWRRDRFSYEQYF.

The chain employs TRBV7-9 and TRBJ1-6; D uncertain. The V gene lost 4 bases and the J gene lost 6 bases, with 10 bases spanning the gap. Germline-derived CDR1 and CDR2 are SEHNR and FQNEAQ (reference sequence). This CDR3 is built from 14 residues. CDR3 bases: TGTGCCAGCAGCTCCCCGTGGAGTAATTCACCCCTCCACTTT. The encoded protein is CASSSPWSNSPLHF.

This clone was counted a few times. The chain has TRBV25-1 and TRBJ2-7; D gene ambiguous. Germline V lookup: CDR1 MGHDK, CDR2 SYGVNS. V was cut by 2 bases and J by 2 bases, with 10 bases left in between. The CDR3 runs 14 residues. CDR3: CASSEPGYTYEQYF. The CDR3 DNA reads as TGTGCCAGCAGTGAACCTGGTTATACCTACGAGCAGTACTTC.